The clone carrying this T cell receptor beta chain was recorded a few times. These data come from a study of spatial heterogeneity in lung cancer. About the study: Each time, sequencing found more beta-chain sequences than alpha-chain sequences.

TCRdb called the 5' RACE reads again in MiXCR, with one record for every CDR3 protein. Of about 43,000 distinct CDR3 sequences listed, 22% are singletons. The time point denotes: blood at routine non-recurrence follow-up after resection. Whole RNA, isolated from tumor, nontumor lung or frozen PBMC, was sequenced without prior sorting. The germline gives CDR1 SNHLY, CDR2 FYNNEI. The V end lost 4 bases, the J end lost 5 bases, and 11 bases lay between the germline ends. This CDR3 comprises 13 residues. Specimen: PBMCs, collected at follow-up. This TCR derives from a female donor with early-stage non-small cell lung cancer. This rearrangement joins TRBV2 to TRBJ1-1, with D maybe TRBD1 (6 bases). The CDR3 region is CASSVGAGTEAFF. The CDR3 DNA sequence: TGTGCCAGCAGTGTGGGGGCAGGGACTGAAGCTTTCTTT.